The clone carrying this T cell receptor beta chain was seen repeatedly, ten times or more. What it binds is unknown. Amplicons of TCR beta CDR3 were generated from genomic DNA by two-round multiplex PCR. The use of primers specific to each TRBV and TRBJ gene characterized first-round PCR. TCRdb re-called the multiplex PCR reads through MiXCR, storing one row per CDR3 protein. Counted here are around 60,000 distinct CDR3 sequences, about 26% occurring once; the ten biggest clones make up about 7.5%. The CDR3 is 16 amino acids. Germline trimming cut 1 base from V and 4 bases from J; bases unmatched to any gene: 12. Germline lookup yields CDR1 DFQATT and CDR2 SNEGSKA (reference sequence). This record comes from a study of prognosis after radiotherapy for stage I lung cancer. Overall study context: Delivery of radiotherapy was by SBRT in 3 to 5 fractions at a biologically effective dose of at least 100 Gy. General study findings and limits: Tumor specificity of the expanded TCR clones was not determined.

The TCR was taken from a donor at least 50 years old with non-small cell lung cancer. The sequenced sample was PBMCs, obtained before or after stereotactic body radiation therapy (not recorded which). The gene calls are TRBV20-1 and TRBJ2-7; TRBD1 matches 8 bases. The CDR3 reads CSARAPTGALLYEQYF. The CDR3 DNA is TGCAGTGCTAGAGCCCCGACAGGGGCCCTCCTTTACGAGCAGTACTTC.